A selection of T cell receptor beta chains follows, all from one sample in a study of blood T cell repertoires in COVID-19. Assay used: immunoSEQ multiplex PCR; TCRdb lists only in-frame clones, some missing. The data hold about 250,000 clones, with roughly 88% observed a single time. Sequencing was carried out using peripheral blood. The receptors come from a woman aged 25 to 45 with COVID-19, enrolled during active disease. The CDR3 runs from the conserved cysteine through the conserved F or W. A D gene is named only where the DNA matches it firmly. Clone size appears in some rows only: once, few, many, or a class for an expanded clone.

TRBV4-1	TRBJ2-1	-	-	CASSQVPRDNEQFF	TGCGCCAGCAGCCAAGTGCCCAGGGACAATGAGCAGTTCTTC
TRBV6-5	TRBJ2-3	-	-	CASKVAASTDTQYF	TGTGCCAGCAAAGTTGCGGCCAGCACAGATACGCAGTATTTT
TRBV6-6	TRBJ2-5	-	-	CASSYGQSQETQYF	TGTGCCAGCAGTTATGGACAGTCTCAAGAGACCCAGTACTTC
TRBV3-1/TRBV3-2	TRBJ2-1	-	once	CASSLEGVHNEQFF	TGTGCCAGCAGCCTCGAGGGCGTTCACAATGAGCAGTTCTTC
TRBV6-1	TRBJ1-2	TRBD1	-	CASSDRTGPTYFYGYTF	TGTGCCAGCAGTGATCGGACAGGGCCTACATACTTCTATGGCTACACCTTC
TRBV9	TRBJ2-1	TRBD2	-	CASSGRTSGSINEQFF	TGTGCCAGCAGCGGCCGGACTAGCGGGAGTATAAATGAGCAGTTCTTC
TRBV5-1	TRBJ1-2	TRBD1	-	CASSVSGGQGYTF	TGCGCCAGCAGCGTATCAGGGGGTCAAGGCTACACCTTC
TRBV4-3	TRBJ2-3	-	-	CASSQNSGSAQYF	TGCGCCAGCAGCCAAAATAGCGGATCGGCGCAGTATTTT
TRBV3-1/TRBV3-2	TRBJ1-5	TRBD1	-	CASSQDKRQGNQPQHF	TGTGCCAGCAGCCAAGATAAGAGACAGGGGAATCAGCCCCAGCATTTT
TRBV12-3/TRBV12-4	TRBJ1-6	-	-	CASSIPNSPLHF	TGTGCCAGCAGCATTCCCAATTCACCCCTCCACTTT
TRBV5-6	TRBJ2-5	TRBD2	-	CASSYRDGREGETQYF	TGTGCCAGCAGCTATCGCGACGGCAGGGAGGGGGAGACCCAGTACTTC
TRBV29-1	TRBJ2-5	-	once	CSVQGNQETQYF	TGCAGCGTACAGGGTAACCAAGAGACCCAGTACTTC
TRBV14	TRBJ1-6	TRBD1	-	CASSQDLFGTVGSPLHF	TGTGCCAGCAGCCAAGATCTTTTCGGGACAGTGGGCTCACCCCTCCACTTT
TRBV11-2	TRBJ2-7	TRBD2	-	CASSPGLAGEEQYF	TGTGCCAGCAGCCCGGGACTAGCGGGGGAAGAGCAGTACTTC
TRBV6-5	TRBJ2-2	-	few	CASSGGRTHTGELFF	TGTGCCAGCTCCGGCGGGCGTACACACACCGGGGAGCTGTTTTTT
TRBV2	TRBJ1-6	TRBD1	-	CASGTTTGGRSPLHF	TGTGCCAGCGGAACGACTACAGGGGGCCGATCACCCCTCCACTTT
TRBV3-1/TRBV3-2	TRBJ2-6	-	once	CASSQDLSPGANVLTF	TGTGCCAGCAGCCAAGATTTAAGCCCTGGGGCCAACGTCCTGACTTTC
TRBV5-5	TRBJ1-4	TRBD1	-	CASSLDRGGEKLFF	TGTGCCAGCAGCTTAGACAGGGGTGGTGAAAAACTGTTTTTT
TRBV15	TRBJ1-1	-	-	CATSREHRGLAFF	TGTGCCACCAGCAGAGAACATAGGGGCCTCGCTTTCTTT
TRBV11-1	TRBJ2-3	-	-	CASSLSQVTDTQYF	TGTGCCAGCAGCTTAAGCCAGGTCACAGATACGCAGTATTTT
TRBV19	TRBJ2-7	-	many	CASSRTGGRPHEQYF	TGTGCCAGTAGCCGGACCGGGGGGCGCCCCCACGAGCAGTACTTC
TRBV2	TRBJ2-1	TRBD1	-	CASSGSRGTGLSTPLYNEQFF	TGTGCCAGCAGTGGGTCTAGGGGGACAGGGTTAAGTACCCCACTCTACAATGAGCAGTTCTTC
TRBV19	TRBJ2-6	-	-	CASSTLAGLSGANVLTF	TGTGCCAGTAGTACCCTCGCGGGGCTCTCTGGGGCCAACGTCCTGACTTTC
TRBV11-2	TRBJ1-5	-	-	CASSLAGYWPQHF	TGTGCCAGCAGTCTCGCGGGGTACTGGCCCCAGCATTTT
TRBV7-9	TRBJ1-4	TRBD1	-	CASSLTPGQGGEKLFF	TGTGCCAGCAGCTTGACTCCGGGACAGGGGGGTGAAAAACTGTTTTTT
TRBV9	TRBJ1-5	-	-	CASSNGHAGQPQHF	TGTGCCAGCAGCAACGGACATGCTGGTCAGCCCCAGCATTTT
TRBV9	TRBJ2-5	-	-	CASSVGLGETQYF	TGTGCCAGCAGCGTTGGGCTCGGAGAGACCCAGTACTTC
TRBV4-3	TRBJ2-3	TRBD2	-	CASSQEFGVGAGTTDTQYF	TGCGCCAGCAGCCAAGAATTCGGGGTAGGAGCGGGAACAACAGATACGCAGTATTTT
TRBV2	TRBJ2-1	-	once	CASSDYLVADTNEQFF	TGTGCCAGCAGTGATTATTTGGTAGCGGATACCAATGAGCAGTTCTTC
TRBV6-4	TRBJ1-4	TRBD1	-	CASTTPGQGFLANEKLFF	TGTGCCAGCACTACTCCGGGACAGGGCTTTTTGGCGAATGAAAAACTGTTTTTT
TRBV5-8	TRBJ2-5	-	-	CASSWRGHETQYF	TGTGCCAGCAGCTGGAGGGGGCATGAGACCCAGTACTTC
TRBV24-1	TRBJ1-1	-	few	CATSEPHTNRAPYTEAFF	TGTGCCACCAGTGAACCTCACACTAACAGGGCTCCTTACACTGAAGCTTTCTTT
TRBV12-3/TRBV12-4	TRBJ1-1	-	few	CASSPFPEAFF	TGTGCCAGCAGTCCTTTCCCTGAAGCTTTCTTT
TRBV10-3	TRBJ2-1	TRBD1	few	CAIRTQGSYNEQFF	TGTGCCATCAGGACACAGGGGTCCTACAATGAGCAGTTCTTC
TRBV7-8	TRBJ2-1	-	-	CASSLEINNEQFF	TGTGCCAGCAGCTTAGAAATAAATAATGAGCAGTTCTTC
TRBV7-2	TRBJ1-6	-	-	CASSLGARSLHF	TGTGCCAGCAGCTTAGGCGCGCGATCCCTCCACTTT
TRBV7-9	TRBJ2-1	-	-	CASSSPTGYSYNEQFF	TGTGCCAGCAGCTCACCCACAGGGTACTCCTACAATGAGCAGTTCTTC
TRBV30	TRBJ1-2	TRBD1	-	CAWSWLLSDRDGYTF	TGTGCCTGGAGTTGGCTGCTCTCGGACAGGGATGGCTACACCTTC
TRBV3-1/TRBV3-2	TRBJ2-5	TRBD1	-	CASSPWDSGETQYF	TGTGCCAGCAGCCCATGGGACAGCGGAGAGACCCAGTACTTC
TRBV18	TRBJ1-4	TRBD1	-	CASSPGQGEKLFF	TGTGCCAGCTCACCGGGACAGGGTGAAAAACTGTTTTTT
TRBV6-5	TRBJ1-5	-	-	CASSPGAPGQPQHF	TGTGCCAGCAGCCCAGGGGCCCCTGGTCAGCCCCAGCATTTT
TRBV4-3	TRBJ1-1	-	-	CASSTHQGTRGTEAFF	TGCGCCAGCAGCACTCATCAGGGGACAAGGGGCACTGAAGCTTTCTTT
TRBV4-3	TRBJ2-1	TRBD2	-	CASSQERAGYYNEQFF	TGCGCCAGCAGCCAGGAAAGAGCGGGATACTACAATGAGCAGTTCTTC
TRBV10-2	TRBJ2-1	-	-	CASSEFGGGAGAYNEQFF	TGCGCCAGCAGTGAGTTTGGAGGGGGGGCGGGTGCCTACAATGAGCAGTTCTTC
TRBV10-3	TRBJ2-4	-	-	CAISESSGLLAKNIQYF	TGTGCCATCAGTGAGTCGAGCGGCCTTTTAGCCAAAAACATTCAGTACTTC
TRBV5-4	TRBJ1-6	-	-	CASSLDRDGSPLHF	TGTGCCAGCAGCTTGGACAGGGACGGGTCACCCCTCCACTTT